The present T cell receptor (beta chain) was sequenced within a study of OX40 agonist ivuxolimab in advanced cancers. Patients had blood sampled at baseline and again on cycle 4 day 1 and cycle 7 day 1. V gave up 4 bases and J gave up 6 bases, with 16 bases separating them. Looked up from germline, CDR1 is SGHRS and CDR2 is YFSETQ. This CDR3 is 14 amino acids long. The assay was immunoSEQ multiplex PCR, and TCRdb's table has in-frame clones only and misses some. The sample has some 100,000 clones, 84% seen once. Sequencing was performed on CD4+ or CD8+ T cells sorted from blood, taken in a trial of the OX40 agonist ivuxolimab. The chain combines TRBV5-1 with TRBJ1-2; TRBD1 might be the D (5 bases). This clonotype was obtained from an adult with an advanced solid tumor such as melanoma, head and neck, liver or kidney cancer. CDR3 protein: CASSEGSKGHGYTF. CDR3 coding DNA: TGCGCCAGCAGCGAGGGGTCCAAGGGGCATGGCTACACCTTC.